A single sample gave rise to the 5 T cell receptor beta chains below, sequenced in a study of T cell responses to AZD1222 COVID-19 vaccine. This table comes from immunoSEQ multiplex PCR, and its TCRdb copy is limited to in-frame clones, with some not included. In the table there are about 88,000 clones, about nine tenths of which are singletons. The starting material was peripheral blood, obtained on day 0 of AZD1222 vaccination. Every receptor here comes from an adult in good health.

In nucleotides, the CDR3 is TGCGCCAGCAGCTCGGGACAGCCAGTTAATGGCTACACCTTC. Residues: CASSSGQPVNGYTF. The chain has TRBV5-1 and TRBJ1-2; the match to TRBD1 covers 7 bases. The CDR3 loop spans 14 amino acids. CDR1 and CDR2 (germline): SGHRS, YFSETQ. V lost 3 bases to trimming and J lost 6 bases; unmatched junction nucleotides: 8. Looking up the rest from reference TRBV5-1 and TRBJ1-2 gives the full variable domain: KAGVTQTPRYLIKTRGQQVTLSCSPISGHRSVSWYQQTPGQGLQFLFEYFSETQRNKGNFPGRFSGRQFSNSRSEMNVSTLELGDSALYLCASSSGQPVNGYTFGSGTRLTVV.

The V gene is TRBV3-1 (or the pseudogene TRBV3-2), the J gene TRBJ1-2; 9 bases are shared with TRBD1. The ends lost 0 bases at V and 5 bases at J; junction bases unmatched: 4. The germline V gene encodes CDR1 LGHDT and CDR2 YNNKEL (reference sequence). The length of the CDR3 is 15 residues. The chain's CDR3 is CASSQDRGQGYGYTF. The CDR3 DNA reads TGTGCCAGCAGCCAAGATAGGGGACAGGGTTATGGCTACACCTTC.

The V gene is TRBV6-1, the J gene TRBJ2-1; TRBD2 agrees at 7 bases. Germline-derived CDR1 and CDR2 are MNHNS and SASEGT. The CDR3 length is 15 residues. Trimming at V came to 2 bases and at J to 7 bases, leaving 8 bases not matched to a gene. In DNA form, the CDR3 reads TGTGCCAGCAGTGAAATCGCGGGAGTTGGGAATGAGCAGTTCTTC. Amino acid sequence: CASSEIAGVGNEQFF.

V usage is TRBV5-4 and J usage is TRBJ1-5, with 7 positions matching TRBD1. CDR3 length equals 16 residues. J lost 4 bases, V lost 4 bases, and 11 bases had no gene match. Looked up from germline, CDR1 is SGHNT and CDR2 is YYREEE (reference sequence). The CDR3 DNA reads TGTGCCAGCAGCCTCGACAGGGCTGGGGGAAATCAGCCCCAGCATTTT. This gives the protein CASSLDRAGGNQPQHF. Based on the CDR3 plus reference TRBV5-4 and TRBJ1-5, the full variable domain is ETGVTQSPTHLIKTRGQQVTLRCSSQSGHNTVSWYQQALGQGPQFIFQYYREEENGRGNFPPRFSGLQFPNYSSELNVNALELDDSALYLCASSLDRAGGNQPQHFGDGTRLSIL.

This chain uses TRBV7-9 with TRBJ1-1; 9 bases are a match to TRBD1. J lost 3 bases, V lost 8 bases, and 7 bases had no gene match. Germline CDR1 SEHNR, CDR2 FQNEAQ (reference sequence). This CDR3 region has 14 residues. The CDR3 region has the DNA TGTGCCAGCCGACGGACAGGGGAGGACACTGAAGCTTTCTTT. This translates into CASRRTGEDTEAFF.